This entry describes one T cell receptor beta chain. What it binds is not known. CDR3 length: 13 amino acids. The germline V and J ends were trimmed by 0 bases and 5 bases, with 8 bases remaining between them. Germline V lookup: CDR1 LNHNV, CDR2 YYDKDF (reference sequence). The data were taken from a study of shared clonotypes between healthy human individuals. Study outcomes and limitations: Clonotype sharing among the donors was expected to vary with sequencing depth.

Several immunoSEQ plates held equal portions of the genomic DNA taken from each subset. Ten immunoSEQ deep assay plates served to sequence unsorted PBMC DNA. The protocol was immunoSEQ multiplex PCR, while the TCRdb copy is restricted to in-frame clones and leaves out a portion. This sample yields about 480,000 clones, of which roughly 85% are seen a single time; around 13% belongs to the top ten. Each donor was a Caucasian adult residing in Nashville, Tennessee. This clonotype originated in a middle-aged woman in good health. Some clones in this sample may be carry-over from other donors' samples. The sequenced sample consisted of PBMCs. This chain connects TRBV15 to TRBJ2-7; no reliable D call. CDR3 residues: CATSREGGHEQYF. The CDR3 DNA follows: TGTGCCACCAGCAGAGAAGGTGGCCACGAGCAGTACTTC.